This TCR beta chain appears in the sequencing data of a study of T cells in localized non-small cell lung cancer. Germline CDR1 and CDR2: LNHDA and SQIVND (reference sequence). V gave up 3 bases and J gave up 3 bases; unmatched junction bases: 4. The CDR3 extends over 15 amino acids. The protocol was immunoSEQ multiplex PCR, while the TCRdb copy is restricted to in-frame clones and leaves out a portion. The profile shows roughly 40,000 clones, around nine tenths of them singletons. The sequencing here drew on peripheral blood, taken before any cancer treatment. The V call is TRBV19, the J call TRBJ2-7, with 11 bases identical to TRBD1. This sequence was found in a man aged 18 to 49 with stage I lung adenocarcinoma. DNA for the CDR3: TGTGCCAGTAGTATTTCGGGGACAGGGGGCTACGAGCAGTACTTC. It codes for CASSISGTGGYEQYF.